This TCR beta chain was sequenced for a study of response to subunit inactivated influenza vaccine. Overall study findings and caveats: Authors suggested each seasonal influenza vaccination recruits few new T cells.

A few counts support this clonotype. Antigen: not known. CDR1 MNHEY and CDR2 SVGEGT come from the germline V gene. The V end lost 4 bases, the J end lost 0 bases, and 9 bases lay between the germline ends. The CDR3 spans 15 residues. TCRdb used MiXCR to reprocess the RT-PCR reads, holding one entry per CDR3 protein. The sample has about 620,000 distinct CDR3 sequences, roughly 12% seen once. This material consisted of PBMCs from blood, taken on the day of vaccination. The receptor's source is a man aged 50-59 years who received an inactivated influenza vaccine. The V and J genes are TRBV6-2 or TRBV6-3 and TRBJ2-2; D gene unclear. The CDR3 nucleotides read TGTGCCAGCAGTTCCCAACAACCGAACACCGGGGAGCTGTTTTTT. Translating gives CASSSQQPNTGELFF.